A single sample gave rise to the 18 T cell receptor beta chains below, sequenced in a study of T cells of healthy individuals (dated by TCRdb to the late 2010s). Libraries were built with 5' RACE. Data came from an Illumina MiSeq. TCRdb reworked the public reads: Q25 trimming with fastp, MiXCR clone assembly, productive beta chains retained. Each CDR3 protein appears once, grouped with its most common genes and DNA. The sample has around 63,000 distinct CDR3 sequences on record, around 15% of them singletons. The top ten constitute about 4.3% of the sample. These receptor sequences come from a human donor in good health.

This clonotype came up once. The chain joins TRBV12-3 or TRBV12-4 to TRBJ2-2; 9 positions match TRBD1. The CDR3 loop spans 15 amino acids. V lost 5 bases, J lost 4 bases, and 5 bases stayed unmatched. CDR3 loop: CASSPPTGGTGELFF. In nucleotides, the CDR3 is TGTGCCAGCAGTCCGCCGACAGGGGGCACCGGGGAGCTGTTTTTT.

This rearrangement joins TRBV7-2 to TRBJ1-1; D not certain. Trimming took 5 bases from V and 2 from J, leaving 15 bases between them. This CDR3 comprises 15 residues. Germline CDR1 reads SGHTA; CDR2 reads FQGNSA. CDR3 sequence reads: CASSPTLVVNTEAFF. In DNA form, the CDR3 reads TGTGCCAGCAGCCCGACGTTGGTCGTCAACACTGAAGCTTTCTTT.

This clonotype was picked up a small number of times. The J gene is TRBJ2-3, the V gene TRBV2, with 8 bases that match TRBD2. Germline V gene lookup returns CDR1 SNHLY and CDR2 FYNNEI. This CDR3 is 14 amino acids long. V lost 7 bases to trimming and J lost 4 bases; unmatched junction nucleotides: 7. CDR3 amino acids: CASTAGGLPDTQYF. The CDR3 DNA reads as TGTGCCAGCACCGCGGGGGGCCTCCCAGATACGCAGTATTTT.

This clonotype was detected only a few times. The rearrangement links TRBV10-3 to TRBJ1-1, with TRBD1 identical over 10 bases. CDR3 length equals 13 residues. Germline-derived CDR1 and CDR2 are ENHRY and SYGVKD. The trim removed 6 bases at V and 5 bases at J, leaving 3 bases unmatched. This chain's CDR3 is CAIRDRGWTEAFF. The CDR3 nucleotides read TGTGCCATCAGGGACAGGGGGTGGACTGAAGCTTTCTTT.

This clonotype was counted a few times. V gene TRBV28 combines with J gene TRBJ1-2; D perhaps matches TRBD1 (5 bases). V lost 6 bases and J lost 4, with 15 bases in between. Germline V gene lookup returns CDR1 MDHEN and CDR2 SYDVKM. The length of the CDR3 is 14 residues. The CDR3 is CASSLGGNPYGYTF. DNA of the CDR3: TGTGCCAGCAGCCTGGGGGGAAACCCCTATGGCTACACCTTC.

This clonotype has ten or more counts. CDR3 nucleotide sequence: TGTGCCAGCTCACCTGACAGGGTCACCGGGGAGCTGTTTTTT. This translates into CASSPDRVTGELFF. This sequence joins TRBV18 and TRBJ2-2, with 7 nucleotides matching TRBD1. V trimming: 3 bases; J trimming: 4 bases; junction bases outside the gene matches: 2. The CDR3 runs to 14 residues. Germline values: CDR1 KGHSH, CDR2 LQKENI.

This clonotype occurred a few times. The gene calls are TRBV6-6 and TRBJ2-3; TRBD2 matches 7 bases. The V segment lost 8 bases and the J segment 0 bases; nucleotides outside the gene matches: 14. Germline V CDR1 and CDR2: MNHNY, SVGAGI (reference sequence). The CDR3 extends over 17 amino acids. The CDR3 sequence: CASRSKGGRGSTDTQYF. The CDR3 DNA follows: TGTGCCAGCCGTTCGAAGGGTGGGAGGGGTAGCACAGATACGCAGTATTTT.

In its sample, this clonotype was seen many times. This rearrangement joins TRBV10-3 to TRBJ2-5; no firm D call. The CDR3 loop spans 16 amino acids. Per germline, CDR1 ENHRY and CDR2 SYGVKD. The germline V and J ends were trimmed by 0 bases and 0 bases, with 11 bases remaining between them. This CDR3 is CAISESKRMYQETQYF. CDR3 DNA sequence: TGTGCCATCAGTGAGTCGAAGAGGATGTACCAAGAGACCCAGTACTTC.

Comment on this clonotype: A much larger clone lies one base from this, so it may be a read error. The V and J genes are TRBV6-1 and TRBJ2-3; D perhaps matches TRBD2 (7 bases). The CDR3 runs 13 residues. The germline gives CDR1 MNHNS, CDR2 SASEGT. CDR3 sequence reads: CASSRGGADAQYF. DNA of the CDR3: TGTGCCAGCAGTCGAGGGGGGGCAGATGCGCAGTATTTT.

The gene calls are TRBV27 and TRBJ2-7; D might be TRBD1 (5 bases). Germline V gives CDR1 MNHEY, CDR2 SMNVEV (reference sequence). This CDR3 contains 15 residues. V gave up 5 bases and J gave up 4 bases, with 18 bases separating them. The DNA for the CDR3 is TGTGCCAGCAGTCTAGGGGAACCTGGTCGTTACGAGCAGTACTTC. Its translation: CASSLGEPGRYEQYF.

This clonotype has only a few counts. This chain uses TRBV11-2 with TRBJ2-1; the match to TRBD2 covers 10 bases. Germline CDR1 SGHAT, CDR2 FQNNGV. V lost 4 bases, J lost 5 bases, and 11 bases stayed unmatched. This CDR3 is built from 17 residues. CDR3 region: CASSSTAGGLKDNEQFF. In DNA form, the CDR3 reads TGTGCCAGCAGCTCCACAGCGGGAGGGCTGAAAGACAATGAGCAGTTCTTC.

This clonotype was observed at least ten times. The V call is TRBV13, the J call TRBJ2-3; D remains ambiguous. The CDR3 contains 12 residues. CDR1 is PRHDT and CDR2 is FYEKMQ in the germline V gene (reference sequence). V was shortened by 4 bases and J by 2 bases, with 4 bases between the two germline ends. CDR3 region: CASSSTTDTQYF. The CDR3, as DNA: TGTGCCAGCAGCTCAACCACAGATACGCAGTATTTT.

This clonotype has a handful of counts. The chain links TRBV28 to TRBJ1-2, with TRBD1 as a possible D gene (5 bases). The germline CDR1 and CDR2 sequences are MDHEN and SYDVKM. V was clipped by 3 bases and J by 6 bases, with 14 bases between them. The CDR3 length is 14 residues. CDR3 nucleotides: TGTGCCAGCAGTTTTAATCCAGGGTGGAATGGCTACACCTTC. Protein sequence: CASSFNPGWNGYTF.

At least ten counts were recorded for this clonotype. This chain connects TRBV6-1 to TRBJ2-5; TRBD1 might be the D (6 bases). With 5 bases removed from V and 5 bases from J, the gap between germline ends came to 15 bases. CDR3 length: 14 residues. Per germline, CDR1 MNHNS and CDR2 SASEGT. The CDR3 protein is CASSFPGDWETQYF. In nucleotides, the CDR3 is TGTGCCAGCAGTTTCCCAGGGGATTGGGAGACCCAGTACTTC.

This clonotype has ten or more counts. The chain couples TRBV25-1 to TRBJ1-2; a possible D gene is TRBD1 (5 bases). CDR3 size: 15 residues. Germline V gene lookup returns CDR1 MGHDK and CDR2 SYGVNS. Trimming pared 4 bases from V and 1 base from J, leaving 13 bases between. The CDR3: CASSGRGGNNYGYTF. The CDR3 region has the DNA TGTGCCAGCAGTGGTCGGGGGGGGAATAACTATGGCTACACCTTC.

The sample holds many counts of this clonotype. The rearrangement joins TRBV20-1 to TRBJ2-3; D is unclear. CDR1 is DFQATT and CDR2 is SNEGSKA in the germline V gene (reference sequence). The germline V and J ends were trimmed by 5 bases and 4 bases, with 10 bases remaining between them. The CDR3 totals 12 residues. The CDR3 here is CSAPWEPDTQYF. The DNA for the CDR3 is TGCAGTGCTCCTTGGGAACCAGATACGCAGTATTTT.

In regard to this clonotype: A single base separates this from a much larger clone, so it may be a read error. The chain recombines TRBV4-2 with TRBJ2-1, with 8 bases aligning to TRBD2. The CDR3 sequence is 16 residues long. Germline V gives CDR1 LGHNA, CDR2 YNFKEQ. J lost 0 bases, V lost 0 bases, and 1 base had no gene match. CDR3 sequence reads: CASSQDSGSSYNEQFF. CDR3 sequence (DNA): TGTGCCAGCAGCCAAGACAGCGGGAGCTCCTACAATGAGCAGTTCTTC.

The genes are TRBV3-1 and TRBJ1-2; TRBD1 matches at 9 bases. This CDR3 is 13 amino acids long. Trimming took 4 bases from V and 7 from J; bases not matched to a gene: 4. Germline-derived CDR1 and CDR2 are LGHDT and YNNKEL (reference sequence). The CDR3 is CASSLGQGSGYTF. The DNA of the CDR3 is TGTGCCAGCAGCCTCGGACAGGGGAGTGGCTACACCTTC.